This T cell receptor (beta chain) was obtained from a study of blood T cell repertoires in COVID-19. The CDR3 totals 15 residues. J gave up 9 bases and V 0 bases, and 7 bases lay outside the gene matches. The V gene's germline CDR1 is SGDLS and CDR2 YYNGEE. Original processing methods: Amplified reference gene primers provided the basis for estimating nucleated cell counts. Produced via immunoSEQ multiplex PCR; TCRdb's table is partial and in-frame only. V, J and clone size are taken as reported in that table, and D and trimming were inferred from the DNA itself. The sample lists about 160,000 clones; 75% to 90% were seen once.

The TCR was taken from a woman aged 80 or over with active or convalescent COVID-19. The chain is built from TRBV9 and TRBJ2-1; 9 nucleotides match TRBD2. The sequencing sample was made of peripheral blood. The DNA for the CDR3 is TGTGCCAGCAGCGTAGGCGGGGGGGCCTCCCCTGAGCAGTTCTTC. Amino acids: CASSVGGGASPEQFF.